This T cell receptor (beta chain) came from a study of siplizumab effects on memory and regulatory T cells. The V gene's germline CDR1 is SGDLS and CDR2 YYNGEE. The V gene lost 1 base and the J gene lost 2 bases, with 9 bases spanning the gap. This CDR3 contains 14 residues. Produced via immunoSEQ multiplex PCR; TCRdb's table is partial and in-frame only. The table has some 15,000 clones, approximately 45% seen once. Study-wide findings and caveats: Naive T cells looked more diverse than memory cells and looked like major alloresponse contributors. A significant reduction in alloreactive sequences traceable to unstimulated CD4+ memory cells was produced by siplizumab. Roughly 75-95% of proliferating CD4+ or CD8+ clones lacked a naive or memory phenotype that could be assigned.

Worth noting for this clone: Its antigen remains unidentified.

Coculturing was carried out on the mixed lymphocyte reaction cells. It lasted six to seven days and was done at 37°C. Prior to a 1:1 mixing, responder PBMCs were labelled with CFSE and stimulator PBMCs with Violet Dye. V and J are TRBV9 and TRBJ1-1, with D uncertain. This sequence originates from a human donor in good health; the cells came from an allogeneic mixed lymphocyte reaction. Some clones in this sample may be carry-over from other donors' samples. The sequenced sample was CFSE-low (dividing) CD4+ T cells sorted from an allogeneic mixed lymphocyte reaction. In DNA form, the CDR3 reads TGTGCCAGCAGCGTAAAAGTCGGTAACACTGAAGCTTTCTTT. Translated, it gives CASSVKVGNTEAFF.